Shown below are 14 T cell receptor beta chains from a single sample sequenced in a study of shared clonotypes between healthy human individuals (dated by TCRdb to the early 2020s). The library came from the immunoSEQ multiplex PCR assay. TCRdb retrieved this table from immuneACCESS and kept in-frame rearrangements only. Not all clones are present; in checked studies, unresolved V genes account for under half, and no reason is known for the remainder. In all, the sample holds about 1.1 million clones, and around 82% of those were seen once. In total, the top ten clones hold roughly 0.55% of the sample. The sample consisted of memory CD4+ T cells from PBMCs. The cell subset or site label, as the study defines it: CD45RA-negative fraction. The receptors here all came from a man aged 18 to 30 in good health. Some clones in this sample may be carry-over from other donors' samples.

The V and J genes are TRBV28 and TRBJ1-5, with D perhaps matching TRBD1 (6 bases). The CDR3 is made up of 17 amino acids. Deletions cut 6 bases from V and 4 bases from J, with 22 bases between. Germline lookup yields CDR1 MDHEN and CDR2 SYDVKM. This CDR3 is CASSTVRRGFGNQPQHF. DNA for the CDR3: TGTGCCAGCAGCACTGTGCGGAGGGGGTTTGGTAATCAGCCCCAGCATTTT.

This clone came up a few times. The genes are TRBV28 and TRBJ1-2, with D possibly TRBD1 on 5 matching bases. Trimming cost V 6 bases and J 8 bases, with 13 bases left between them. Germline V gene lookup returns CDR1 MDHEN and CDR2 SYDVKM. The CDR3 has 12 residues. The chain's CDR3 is CASSPSKGGYTF. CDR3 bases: TGTGCCAGCAGCCCTTCGAAGGGGGGCTACACCTTC.

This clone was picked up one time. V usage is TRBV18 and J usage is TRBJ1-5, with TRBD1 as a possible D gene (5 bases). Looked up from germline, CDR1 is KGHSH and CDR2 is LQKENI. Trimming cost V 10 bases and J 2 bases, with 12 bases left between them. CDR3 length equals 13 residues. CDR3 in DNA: TGTGCCACAAGCGGGGGGGGCAATCAGCCCCAGCATTTT. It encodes CATSGGGNQPQHF.

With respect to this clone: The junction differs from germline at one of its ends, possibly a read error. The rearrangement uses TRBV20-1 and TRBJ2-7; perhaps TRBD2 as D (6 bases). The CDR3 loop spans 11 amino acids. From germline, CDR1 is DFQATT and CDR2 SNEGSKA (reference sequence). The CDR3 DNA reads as TGCAGTGCTTCGGGCCCCCCGGAGGGCATCTTC. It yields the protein CSASGPPEGIF.

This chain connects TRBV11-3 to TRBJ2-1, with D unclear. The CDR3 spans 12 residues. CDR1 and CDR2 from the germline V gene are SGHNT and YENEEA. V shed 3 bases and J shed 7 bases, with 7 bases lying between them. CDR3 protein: CASSFSQNEQFF. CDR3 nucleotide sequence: TGTGCCAGCAGCTTTTCCCAGAATGAGCAGTTCTTC.

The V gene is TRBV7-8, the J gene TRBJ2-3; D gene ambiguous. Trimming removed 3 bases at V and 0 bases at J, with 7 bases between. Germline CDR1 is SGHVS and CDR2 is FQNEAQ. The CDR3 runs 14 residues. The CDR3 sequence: CASSFRQSTDTQYF. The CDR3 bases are TGTGCCAGCAGCTTTAGGCAGAGCACAGATACGCAGTATTTT.

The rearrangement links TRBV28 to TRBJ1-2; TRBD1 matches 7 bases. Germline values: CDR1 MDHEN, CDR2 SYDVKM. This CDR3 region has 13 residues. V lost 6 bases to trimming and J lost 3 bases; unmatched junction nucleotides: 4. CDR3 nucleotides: TGTGCCAGCAGGATACAGGGGTACTATGGCTACACCTTC. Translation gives CASRIQGYYGYTF.

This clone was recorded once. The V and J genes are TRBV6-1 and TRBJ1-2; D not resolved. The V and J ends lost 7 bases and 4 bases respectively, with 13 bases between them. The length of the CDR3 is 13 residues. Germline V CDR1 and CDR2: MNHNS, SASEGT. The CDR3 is CASTLLGFYGYTF. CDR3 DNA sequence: TGTGCCAGCACCTTACTGGGATTCTATGGCTACACCTTC.

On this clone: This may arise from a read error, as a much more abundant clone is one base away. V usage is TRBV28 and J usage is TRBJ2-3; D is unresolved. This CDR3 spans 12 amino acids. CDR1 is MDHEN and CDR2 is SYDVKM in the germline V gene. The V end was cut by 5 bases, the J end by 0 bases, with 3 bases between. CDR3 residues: CASSMSTDTQYF. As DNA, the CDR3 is TGTGCCAGCAGTATGAGCACAGATACGCAGTATTTT.

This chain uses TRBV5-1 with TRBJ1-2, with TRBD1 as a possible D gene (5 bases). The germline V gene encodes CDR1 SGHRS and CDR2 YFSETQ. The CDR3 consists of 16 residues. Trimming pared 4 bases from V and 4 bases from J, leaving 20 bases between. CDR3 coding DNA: TGCGCCAGCAGCCTGGGGCGGGGTGCCCCTGGCTATGGCTACACCTTC. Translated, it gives CASSLGRGAPGYGYTF.

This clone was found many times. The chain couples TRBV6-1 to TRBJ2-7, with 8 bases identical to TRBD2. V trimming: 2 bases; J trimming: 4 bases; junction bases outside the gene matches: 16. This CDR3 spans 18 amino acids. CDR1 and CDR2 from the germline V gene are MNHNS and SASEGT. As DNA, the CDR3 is TGTGCCAGCAGTGAACTCGGGTTTCTTTTCGGGAGGGTTTACGAGCAGTACTTC. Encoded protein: CASSELGFLFGRVYEQYF.

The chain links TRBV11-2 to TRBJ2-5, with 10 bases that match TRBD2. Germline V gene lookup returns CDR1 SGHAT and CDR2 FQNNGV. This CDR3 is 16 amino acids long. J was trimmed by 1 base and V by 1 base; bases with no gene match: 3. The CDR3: CASSLVWTSGQETQYF. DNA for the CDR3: TGTGCCAGCAGCTTAGTTTGGACTAGCGGCCAAGAGACCCAGTACTTC. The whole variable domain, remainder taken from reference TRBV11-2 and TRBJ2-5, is EAGVAQSPRYKIIEKRQSVAFWCNPISGHATLYWYQQILGQGPKLLIQFQNNGVVDDSQLPKDRFSAERLKGVDSTLKIQPAKLEDSAVYLCASSLVWTSGQETQYFGPGTRLLVL.

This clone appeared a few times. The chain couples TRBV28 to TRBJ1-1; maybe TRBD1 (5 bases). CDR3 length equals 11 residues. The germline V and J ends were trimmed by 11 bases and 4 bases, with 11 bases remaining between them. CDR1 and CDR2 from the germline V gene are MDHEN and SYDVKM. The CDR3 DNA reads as TGTGCCGCGAGAGGGGTCACTGAAGCTTTCTTT. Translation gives CAARGVTEAFF.

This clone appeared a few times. CDR3 coding DNA: TGTGCCAGCAGCTTAGGAGGTCATAGCAATCAGCCCCAGCATTTT. Translating it yields CASSLGGHSNQPQHF. The chain is built from TRBV5-5 and TRBJ1-5; the D is unclear. The CDR3 is 15 residues long. The germline V gene has CDR1 SGHKS and CDR2 YYEKEE (reference sequence). Trimming pared 2 bases from V and 0 bases from J, leaving 9 bases between.